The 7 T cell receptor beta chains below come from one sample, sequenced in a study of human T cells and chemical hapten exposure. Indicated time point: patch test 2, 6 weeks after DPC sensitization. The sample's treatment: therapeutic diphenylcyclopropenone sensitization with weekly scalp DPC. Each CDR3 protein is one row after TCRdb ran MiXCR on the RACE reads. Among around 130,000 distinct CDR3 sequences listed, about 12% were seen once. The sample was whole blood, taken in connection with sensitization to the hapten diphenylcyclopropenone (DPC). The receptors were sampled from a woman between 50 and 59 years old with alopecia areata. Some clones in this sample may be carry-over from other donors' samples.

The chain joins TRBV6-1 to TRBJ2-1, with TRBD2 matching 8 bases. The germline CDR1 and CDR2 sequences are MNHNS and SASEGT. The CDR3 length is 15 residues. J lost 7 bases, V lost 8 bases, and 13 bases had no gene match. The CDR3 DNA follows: TGTGCCAGCGAACGGACGGCTAGCGGGTCTAATGAGCAGTTCTTC. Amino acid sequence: CASERTASGSNEQFF.

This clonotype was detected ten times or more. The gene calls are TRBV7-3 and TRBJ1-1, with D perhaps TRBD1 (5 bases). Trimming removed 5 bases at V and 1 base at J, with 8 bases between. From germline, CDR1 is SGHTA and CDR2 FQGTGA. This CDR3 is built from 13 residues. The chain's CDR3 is CASSEDTNTEAFF. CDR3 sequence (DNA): TGTGCCAGCAGCGAGGACACGAACACTGAAGCTTTCTTT.

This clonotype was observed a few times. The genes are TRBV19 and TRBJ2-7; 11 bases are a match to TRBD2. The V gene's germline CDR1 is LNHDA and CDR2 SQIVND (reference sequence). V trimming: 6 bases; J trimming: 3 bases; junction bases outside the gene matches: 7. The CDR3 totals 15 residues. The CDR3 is CASSPGTSGYYEQYF. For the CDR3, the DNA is TGTGCCAGTAGCCCAGGGACTAGCGGTTACTACGAGCAGTACTTC.

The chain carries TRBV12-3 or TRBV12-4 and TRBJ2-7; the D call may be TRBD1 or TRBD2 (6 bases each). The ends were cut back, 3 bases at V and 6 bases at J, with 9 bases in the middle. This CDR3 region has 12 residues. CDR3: CASSFGGPEQYF. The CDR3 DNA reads TGTGCCAGCAGTTTTGGGGGGCCCGAGCAGTACTTC.

The CDR3: CASSYQGAPFF. As DNA, the CDR3 is TGTGCCAGCAGTTACCAGGGGGCGCCGTTTTTT. V gene TRBV6-2 or TRBV6-3 combines with J gene TRBJ1-4; 8 bases line up with TRBD1. This CDR3 contains 11 residues. V shed 2 bases, J shed 16 bases, and the junction held 3 bases outside the gene matches. The germline CDR1 and CDR2 sequences are MNHEY and SVGEGT.

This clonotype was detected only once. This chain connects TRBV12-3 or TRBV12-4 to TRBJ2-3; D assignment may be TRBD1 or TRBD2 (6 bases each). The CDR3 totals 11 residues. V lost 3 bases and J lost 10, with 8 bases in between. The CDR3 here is CASSFRGPQYF. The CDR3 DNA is TGTGCCAGCAGTTTCCGGGGGCCGCAGTATTTT.

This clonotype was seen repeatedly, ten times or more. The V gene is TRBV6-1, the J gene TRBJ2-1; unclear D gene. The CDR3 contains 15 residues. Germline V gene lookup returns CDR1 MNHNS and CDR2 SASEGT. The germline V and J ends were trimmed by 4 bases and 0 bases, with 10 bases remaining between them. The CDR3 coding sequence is TGTGCCAGCAGTGGTGTTTCAGCCTCCTACAATGAGCAGTTCTTC. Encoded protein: CASSGVSASYNEQFF.